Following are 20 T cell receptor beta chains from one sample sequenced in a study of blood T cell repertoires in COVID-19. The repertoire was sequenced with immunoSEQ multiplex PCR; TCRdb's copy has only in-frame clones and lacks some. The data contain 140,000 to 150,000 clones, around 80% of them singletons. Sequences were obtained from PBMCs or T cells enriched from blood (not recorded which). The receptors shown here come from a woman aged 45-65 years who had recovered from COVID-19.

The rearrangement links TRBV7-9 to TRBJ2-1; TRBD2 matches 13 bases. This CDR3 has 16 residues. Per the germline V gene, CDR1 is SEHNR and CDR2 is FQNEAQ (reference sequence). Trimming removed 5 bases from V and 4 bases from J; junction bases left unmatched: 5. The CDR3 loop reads CASSKGLAGEYNEQFF. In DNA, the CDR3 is TGTGCCAGCAGCAAAGGACTAGCGGGGGAATACAATGAGCAGTTCTTC.

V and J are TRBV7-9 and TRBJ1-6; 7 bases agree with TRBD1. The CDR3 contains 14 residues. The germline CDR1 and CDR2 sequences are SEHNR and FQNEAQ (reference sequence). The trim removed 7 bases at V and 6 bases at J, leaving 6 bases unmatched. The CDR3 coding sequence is TGTGCCAGCACCTCCGGGACAGCTAATTCACCCCTCCACTTT. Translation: CASTSGTANSPLHF.

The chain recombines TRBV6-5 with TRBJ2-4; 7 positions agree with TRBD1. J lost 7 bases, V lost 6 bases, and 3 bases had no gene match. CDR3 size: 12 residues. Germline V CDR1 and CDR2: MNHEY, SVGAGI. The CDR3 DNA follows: TGTGCCAGCAGGGTGGACAGGAACATTCAGTACTTC. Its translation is CASRVDRNIQYF.

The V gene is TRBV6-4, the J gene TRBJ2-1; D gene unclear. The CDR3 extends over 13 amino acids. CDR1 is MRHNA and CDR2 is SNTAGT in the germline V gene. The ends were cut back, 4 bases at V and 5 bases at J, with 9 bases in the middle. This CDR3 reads CASSAEANNEQFF. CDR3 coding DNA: TGTGCCAGCAGTGCAGAGGCAAACAATGAGCAGTTCTTC.

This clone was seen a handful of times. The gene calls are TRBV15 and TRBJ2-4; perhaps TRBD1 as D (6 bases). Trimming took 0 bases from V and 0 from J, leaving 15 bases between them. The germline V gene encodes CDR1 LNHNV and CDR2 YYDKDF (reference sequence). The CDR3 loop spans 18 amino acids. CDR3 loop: CATSRDPGTNLAKNIQYF. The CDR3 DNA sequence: TGTGCCACCAGCAGAGATCCCGGGACAAACCTAGCCAAAAACATTCAGTACTTC.

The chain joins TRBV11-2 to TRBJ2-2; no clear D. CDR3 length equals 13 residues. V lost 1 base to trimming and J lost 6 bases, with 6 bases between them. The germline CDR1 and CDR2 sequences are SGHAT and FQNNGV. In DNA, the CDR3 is TGTGCCAGCAGCTTAGCTATTTCCGGGGAGCTGTTTTTT. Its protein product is CASSLAISGELFF.

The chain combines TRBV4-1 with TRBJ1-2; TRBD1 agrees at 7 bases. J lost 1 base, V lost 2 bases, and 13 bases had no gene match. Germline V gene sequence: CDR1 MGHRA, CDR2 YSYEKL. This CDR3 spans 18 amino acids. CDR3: CASSQTIQGPPDNYGYTF. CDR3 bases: TGCGCCAGCAGCCAAACCATACAGGGGCCCCCTGATAACTATGGCTACACCTTC.

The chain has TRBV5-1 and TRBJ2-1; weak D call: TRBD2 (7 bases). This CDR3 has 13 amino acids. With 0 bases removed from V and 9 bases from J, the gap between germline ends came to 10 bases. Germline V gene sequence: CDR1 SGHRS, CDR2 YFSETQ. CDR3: CASSLGGGGEQFF. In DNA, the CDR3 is TGCGCCAGCAGCTTGGGCGGGGGCGGTGAGCAGTTCTTC. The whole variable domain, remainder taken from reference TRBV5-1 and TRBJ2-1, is KAGVTQTPRYLIKTRGQQVTLSCSPISGHRSVSWYQQTPGQGLQFLFEYFSETQRNKGNFPGRFSGRQFSNSRSEMNVSTLELGDSALYLCASSLGGGGEQFFGPGTRLTVL.

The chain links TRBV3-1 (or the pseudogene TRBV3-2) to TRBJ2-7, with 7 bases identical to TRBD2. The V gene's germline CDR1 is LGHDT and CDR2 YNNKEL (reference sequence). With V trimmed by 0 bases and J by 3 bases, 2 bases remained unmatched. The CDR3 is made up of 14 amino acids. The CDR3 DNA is TGTGCCAGCAGCCAAGATGGCGGGGGCTACGAGCAGTACTTC. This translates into CASSQDGGGYEQYF.

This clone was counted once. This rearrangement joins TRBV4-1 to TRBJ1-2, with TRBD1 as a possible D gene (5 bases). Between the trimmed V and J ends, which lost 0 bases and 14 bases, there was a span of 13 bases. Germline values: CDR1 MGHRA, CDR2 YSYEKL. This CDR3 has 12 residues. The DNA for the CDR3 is TGCGCCAGCAGCCAAGATTGGGGAGGGGAAACCTTC. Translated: CASSQDWGGETF.

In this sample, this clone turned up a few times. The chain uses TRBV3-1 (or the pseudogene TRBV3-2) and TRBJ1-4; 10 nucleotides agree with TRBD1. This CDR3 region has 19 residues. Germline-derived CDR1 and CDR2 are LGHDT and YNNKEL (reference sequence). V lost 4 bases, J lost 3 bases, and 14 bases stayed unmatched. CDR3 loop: CASSPNVRDRGAANEKLFF. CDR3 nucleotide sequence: TGTGCCAGCAGCCCCAATGTACGGGACAGGGGAGCAGCTAATGAAAAACTGTTTTTT.

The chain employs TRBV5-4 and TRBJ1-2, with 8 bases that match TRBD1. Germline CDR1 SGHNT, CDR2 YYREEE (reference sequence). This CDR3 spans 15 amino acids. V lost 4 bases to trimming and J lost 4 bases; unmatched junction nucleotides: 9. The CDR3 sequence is CASSLGTGSTYGYTF. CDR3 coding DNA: TGTGCCAGCAGCCTTGGGACAGGCAGCACCTATGGCTACACCTTC.

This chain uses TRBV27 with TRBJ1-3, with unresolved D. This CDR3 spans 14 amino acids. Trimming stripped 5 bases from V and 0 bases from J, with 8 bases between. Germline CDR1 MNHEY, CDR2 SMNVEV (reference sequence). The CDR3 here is CASSPVSSGNTIYF. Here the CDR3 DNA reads TGTGCCAGCAGTCCGGTTAGCTCTGGAAACACCATATATTTT.

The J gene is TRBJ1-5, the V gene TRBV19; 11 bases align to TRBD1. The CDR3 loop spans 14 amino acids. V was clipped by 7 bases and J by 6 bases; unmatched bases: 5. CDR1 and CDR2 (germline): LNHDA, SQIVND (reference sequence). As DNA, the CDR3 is TGTGCCAGTACGGACAGGGGGCCCAGTCAGCCCCAGCATTTT. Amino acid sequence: CASTDRGPSQPQHF.

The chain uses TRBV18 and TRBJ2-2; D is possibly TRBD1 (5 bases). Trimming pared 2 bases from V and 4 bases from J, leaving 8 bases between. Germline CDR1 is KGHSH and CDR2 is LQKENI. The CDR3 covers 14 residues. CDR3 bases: TGTGCCAGCTCACCAACCAGGGTCACCGGGGAGCTGTTTTTT. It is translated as CASSPTRVTGELFF.

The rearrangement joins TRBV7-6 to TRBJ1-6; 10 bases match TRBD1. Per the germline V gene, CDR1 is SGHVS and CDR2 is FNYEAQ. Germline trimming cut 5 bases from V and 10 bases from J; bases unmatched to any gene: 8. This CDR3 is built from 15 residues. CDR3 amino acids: CASSPGQGLSSPLHF. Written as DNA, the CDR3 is TGTGCCAGCAGCCCGGGACAGGGGTTAAGCTCACCCCTCCACTTT.

CDR3 sequence reads: CASSQTSGTDTQYF. As DNA, the CDR3 is TGTGCCAGCAGCCAAACTAGCGGCACAGATACGCAGTATTTT. V and J are TRBV7-8 and TRBJ2-3, with TRBD2 identical over 7 bases. The J segment lost 1 base and the V segment lost 5 bases, leaving 3 bases of the junction unmatched. CDR3 length: 14 amino acids. Germline V gives CDR1 SGHVS, CDR2 FQNEAQ.

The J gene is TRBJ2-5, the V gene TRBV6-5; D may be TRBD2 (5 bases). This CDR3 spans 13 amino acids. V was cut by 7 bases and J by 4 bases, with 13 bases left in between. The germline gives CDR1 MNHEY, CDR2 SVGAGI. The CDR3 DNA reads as TGTGCCAGCACCCCCCCGGGAATAGAGACCCAGTACTTC. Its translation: CASTPPGIETQYF.

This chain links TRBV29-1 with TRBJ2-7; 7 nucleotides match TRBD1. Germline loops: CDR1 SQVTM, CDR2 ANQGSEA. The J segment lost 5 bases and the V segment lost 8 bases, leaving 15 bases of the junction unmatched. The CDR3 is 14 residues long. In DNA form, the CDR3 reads TGCAGCACACTTGGGGGCAGGGACAGCGACGAGCAGTACTTC. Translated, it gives CSTLGGRDSDEQYF.

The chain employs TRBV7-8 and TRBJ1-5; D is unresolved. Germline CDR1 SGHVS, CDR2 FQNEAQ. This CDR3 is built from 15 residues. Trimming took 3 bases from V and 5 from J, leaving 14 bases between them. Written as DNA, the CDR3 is TGTGCCAGCAGCTTTAGCCCAGTCCCTCATCAGCCCCAGCATTTT. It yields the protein CASSFSPVPHQPQHF.